These 29 T cell receptor beta chains came from one sample sequenced in a study of response to subunit inactivated influenza vaccine. Via MiXCR, TCRdb re-called the RT-PCR reads, giving one row per CDR3 protein. The sample shows approximately 490,000 distinct CDR3 sequences, about 7.2% of them seen only once. The source was PBMCs from blood, collected 23 to 25 months after vaccination. All receptors come from a man between 50 and 70 years old who received an inactivated influenza vaccine.

The chain links TRBV14 to TRBJ2-5, with D perhaps TRBD1 or TRBD2 (5 bases each). The CDR3 has 14 amino acids. V lost 4 bases, J lost 1 base, and 10 bases lay in between. Germline loops: CDR1 SGHDN, CDR2 FVKESK. The CDR3 nucleotides read TGTGCCAGCAGCCGAGGGACCATCCAAGAGACCCAGTACTTC. This codes for CASSRGTIQETQYF. Together with reference TRBV14 and TRBJ2-5, the CDR3 gives the full variable domain: EAGVTQFPSHSVIEKGQTVTLRCDPISGHDNLYWYRRVMGKEIKFLLHFVKESKQDESGMPNNRFLAERTGGTYSTLKVQPAELEDSGVYFCASSRGTIQETQYFGPGTRLLVL.

This clonotype was observed a handful of times. The chain carries TRBV7-9 and TRBJ2-1; a weak D match, TRBD2 (5 bases). Germline V lookup: CDR1 SEHNR, CDR2 FQNEAQ (reference sequence). This CDR3 comprises 16 residues. V was cut by 3 bases and J by 0 bases, with 12 bases left in between. In nucleotides, the CDR3 is TGTGCCAGCAGCTTTCTTGATGGGAGCTCCTACAATGAGCAGTTCTTC. It encodes CASSFLDGSSYNEQFF.

This chain uses TRBV11-2 with TRBJ2-5; 9 bases are shared with TRBD2. This CDR3 contains 15 residues. The V gene end was trimmed by 3 bases and the J gene end by 5 bases; junction bases not matched to a gene: 7. Germline CDR1 and CDR2: SGHAT and FQNNGV. In nucleotides, the CDR3 is TGTGCCAGCAGCTTCCGTAGCGGGAGCGGCGAGACCCAGTACTTC. Protein: CASSFRSGSGETQYF.

This clonotype has just a few counts. The V gene is TRBV18, the J gene TRBJ1-1, with D possibly TRBD1 on 5 matching bases. CDR3 length: 14 residues. Germline CDR1 KGHSH, CDR2 LQKENI. Between the trimmed V and J ends, which lost 4 bases and 2 bases, there was a span of 11 bases. CDR3 nucleotide sequence: TGTGCCAGCTCACTCAGCGACAGTAACACTGAAGCTTTCTTT. Translating gives CASSLSDSNTEAFF.

This rearrangement joins TRBV2 to TRBJ1-6; TRBD1 is a possible D gene (6 bases). CDR1 and CDR2 (germline): SNHLY, FYNNEI. Trimming left V 6 bases short and J 0 bases short, with 9 bases between. The CDR3 sequence is 15 residues long. CDR3 amino acids: CASRDRSSYNSPLHF. Here the CDR3 DNA reads TGTGCCAGCAGAGACAGGAGCTCCTATAATTCACCCCTCCACTTT.

The chain combines TRBV7-2 with TRBJ2-1; 7 nucleotides match TRBD1. The CDR3 runs 16 residues. CDR1 and CDR2 (germline): SGHTA, FQGNSA. V lost 4 bases to trimming and J lost 4 bases; unmatched junction nucleotides: 10. The CDR3 DNA reads TGTGCCAGCAGCTCCGCAAGAAGGGGGCCGTACAATGAGCAGTTCTTC. Protein product: CASSSARRGPYNEQFF.

This chain uses TRBV20-1 with TRBJ2-5, with D hard to call. Trimming removed 3 bases from V and 5 bases from J, with 16 bases in between. CDR1 and CDR2 (germline): DFQATT, SNEGSKA (reference sequence). The CDR3 length is 14 residues. The CDR3 coding sequence is TGCAGTGCTAGGGACCCTAAGGGCGGCGAGACCCAGTACTTC. This sequence encodes CSARDPKGGETQYF.

In its sample, this clonotype was seen many times. The chain employs TRBV12-3 or TRBV12-4 and TRBJ1-4; the D gene is possibly TRBD1 (5 bases). The CDR3 length is 14 residues. The V gene lost 7 bases and the J gene lost 8 bases, with 17 bases spanning the gap. CDR3 loop: CASKEAGPREKLFF. CDR3 nucleotide sequence: TGTGCCAGCAAGGAGGCAGGGCCGAGAGAAAAACTGTTTTTT.

This clonotype has more than one count but fewer than ten. The chain couples TRBV18 to TRBJ1-1, with a tentative D call TRBD1 (5 bases). V lost 1 base and J lost 2, with 17 bases in between. Germline CDR1 KGHSH, CDR2 LQKENI. The CDR3 runs to 17 residues. CDR3: CASSPLIFQGGNTEAFF. Here the CDR3 DNA reads TGTGCCAGCTCACCACTGATTTTCCAGGGAGGAAACACTGAAGCTTTCTTT.

The chain combines TRBV19 with TRBJ2-3, with a possible D match to TRBD1 (5 bases). V lost 5 bases, J lost 2 bases, and 20 bases lay in between. This CDR3 region has 17 residues. Germline CDR1 is LNHDA and CDR2 is SQIVND (reference sequence). The CDR3 sequence: CASSPNLRTGTTDTQYF. The CDR3 nucleotides read TGTGCCAGTAGTCCCAACCTCCGCACAGGAACCACAGATACGCAGTATTTT.

This clonotype was detected many times. The chain links TRBV3-1 to TRBJ1-2; D possibly corresponds to TRBD1 (6 bases). Germline CDR1 and CDR2: LGHDT and YNNKEL (reference sequence). CDR3 length equals 16 residues. Trimming cost V 7 bases and J 6 bases, with 24 bases left between them. The CDR3 DNA follows: TGTGCCAGCACCACCAGCATTTTAACAGGGAGAAATGGCTACACCTTC. This gives the protein CASTTSILTGRNGYTF.

This clonotype occurred a few times. The CDR3 region has the DNA TGTGCCAGCAGTGCGGGGGACGTTTCCTACGAGCAGTACTTC. It is translated as CASSAGDVSYEQYF. The V call is TRBV6-1, the J call TRBJ2-7; tentative D call: TRBD2 (6 bases). Germline V gene sequence: CDR1 MNHNS, CDR2 SASEGT. The CDR3 is made up of 14 amino acids. The V gene lost 4 bases and the J gene lost 1 base, with 11 bases spanning the gap.

The sample holds a few counts of this clonotype. The rearrangement joins TRBV20-1 to TRBJ2-7; a possible D gene is TRBD2 (6 bases). The germline V and J ends were trimmed by 2 bases and 5 bases, with 13 bases remaining between them. The germline V gene has CDR1 DFQATT and CDR2 SNEGSKA (reference sequence). This CDR3 comprises 13 residues. The CDR3 coding sequence is TGCAGTGCTAGAATGCCTAGCGTCCACGAGCAGTACTTC. Translating gives CSARMPSVHEQYF.

This clonotype appeared a few times. The chain is built from TRBV12-3 or TRBV12-4 and TRBJ2-1, with 8 bases that match TRBD1. This CDR3 region has 14 residues. V gave up 5 bases and J gave up 8 bases; unmatched junction bases: 8. DNA for the CDR3: TGTGCCAGCAGTCCTTATCAGGGGGCGGATGAGCAGTTCTTC. This codes for CASSPYQGADEQFF.

This clonotype was detected ten times or more. This rearrangement joins TRBV7-2 to TRBJ1-2, with D possibly TRBD1 on 6 matching bases. V was pared by 6 bases and J by 5 bases, with 16 bases between. The germline V gene encodes CDR1 SGHTA and CDR2 FQGNSA. The CDR3 has 14 amino acids. The CDR3 here is CASSPRGWEYGYTF. CDR3 coding DNA: TGTGCCAGCAGTCCTAGGGGGTGGGAATATGGCTACACCTTC.

The V gene is TRBV4-2, the J gene TRBJ2-7; 9 bases match TRBD2. The germline gives CDR1 LGHNA, CDR2 YNFKEQ. This CDR3 is built from 17 residues. The ends lost 0 bases at V and 1 base at J; junction bases unmatched: 7. The CDR3 DNA reads TGTGCCAGCAGCCAAGACTCCCCTAGCGGGATGTCCTACGAGCAGTACTTC. The encoded protein is CASSQDSPSGMSYEQYF.

This chain connects TRBV4-3 to TRBJ1-2; possibly TRBD1 for D (6 bases). With 4 bases removed from V and 1 base from J, the gap between germline ends came to 10 bases. In germline, CDR1 is LGHNA, CDR2 YSLEER. The CDR3 covers 14 residues. The CDR3 nucleotides read TGCGCCAGCAGCCTGGCAGGGGATAACTATGGCTACACCTTC. This codes for CASSLAGDNYGYTF.

This clonotype was recorded at least ten times. The chain has TRBV20-1 and TRBJ2-7; 11 nucleotides match TRBD1. V was clipped by 5 bases and J by 0 bases; unmatched bases: 3. From germline, CDR1 is DFQATT and CDR2 SNEGSKA (reference sequence). This CDR3 has 14 amino acids. CDR3 nucleotides: TGCAGTGCTGCTGGGACAGGGGGCTCCTACGAGCAGTACTTC. Translated: CSAAGTGGSYEQYF.

This chain links TRBV5-1 with TRBJ2-2; unclear D gene. Germline V lookup: CDR1 SGHRS, CDR2 YFSETQ. The CDR3 is made up of 11 amino acids. V was shortened by 3 bases and J by 10 bases, with 7 bases between the two germline ends. CDR3: CASSSQKELFF. The CDR3 coding sequence is TGCGCCAGCAGCTCGCAGAAGGAGCTGTTTTTT.

This clonotype was picked up a small number of times. The chain links TRBV5-1 to TRBJ2-3, with D perhaps given as TRBD1 or TRBD2 (5 bases each). The V gene's germline CDR1 is SGHRS and CDR2 YFSETQ. Trimming removed 4 bases from V and 4 bases from J, with 19 bases in between. The CDR3 has 16 residues. The CDR3 DNA sequence: TGCGCCAGCAGCCCCTCCTCCCACGGGACGGCAGATACGCAGTATTTT. The encoded protein is CASSPSSHGTADTQYF. Full variable domain (remainder filled in from reference TRBV5-1 and TRBJ2-3): KAGVTQTPRYLIKTRGQQVTLSCSPISGHRSVSWYQQTPGQGLQFLFEYFSETQRNKGNFPGRFSGRQFSNSRSEMNVSTLELGDSALYLCASSPSSHGTADTQYFGPGTRLTVL.

This clonotype was seen a handful of times. V and J are TRBV6-2 or TRBV6-3 and TRBJ2-1; D might be TRBD2 (5 bases). CDR1 MNHEY and CDR2 SVGEGT come from the germline V gene. This CDR3 region has 12 residues. The V end was cut by 6 bases, the J end by 10 bases, with 13 bases between. The CDR3 sequence: CASSPGNLEQFF. DNA of the CDR3: TGTGCCAGCAGCCCGGGGAACTTGGAGCAGTTCTTC.

Note on this clonotype: Germline is not matched at one junction end, which may reflect a read error. The rearrangement uses TRBV20-1 and TRBJ2-3, with 9 bases matching TRBD2. This CDR3 contains 16 residues. The germline gives CDR1 DFQATT, CDR2 SNEGSKA (reference sequence). In DNA, the CDR3 is TGCTGTGCTAGTGTCATGACTAGCGGTAGCACAGATACGCAGTATTTT. It encodes CCASVMTSGSTDTQYF.

The chain carries TRBV7-8 and TRBJ1-1, with TRBD1 identical over 7 bases. This CDR3 contains 15 residues. Germline CDR1 SGHVS, CDR2 FQNEAQ. Losses at the gene ends were 1 base for V and 5 bases for J; bases not matched to a gene: 7. CDR3 in amino acids: CASSLVKGAGTEAFF. CDR3 DNA sequence: TGTGCCAGCAGCTTAGTTAAGGGGGCTGGGACTGAAGCTTTCTTT.

The sample holds a few counts of this clonotype. The V call is TRBV28, the J call TRBJ2-2, with D perhaps TRBD2 (6 bases). The germline V gene has CDR1 MDHEN and CDR2 SYDVKM. With 5 bases removed from V and 3 bases from J, the gap between germline ends came to 13 bases. The CDR3 has 15 residues. CDR3 bases: TGTGCCAGCAGTCCACCCAGGGACTACACCGGGGAGCTGTTTTTT. Translated, it gives CASSPPRDYTGELFF.

This clonotype was recorded many times. The rearrangement links TRBV10-3 to TRBJ2-1; 7 nucleotides agree with TRBD1. Unmatched junction bases numbered 8, after V lost 8 bases and J lost 4 bases. The CDR3 extends over 14 amino acids. Germline values: CDR1 ENHRY, CDR2 SYGVKD. The chain's CDR3 is CAIATGTVYNEQFF. CDR3 sequence (DNA): TGTGCCATCGCGACCGGGACAGTGTACAATGAGCAGTTCTTC.

This clonotype has at least ten counts. CDR3 sequence reads: CSASKVSYGYTF. The CDR3 bases are TGCAGTGCTAGTAAGGTTTCCTATGGCTACACCTTC. The J gene is TRBJ1-2, the V gene TRBV20-1, with D uncertain. The CDR3 is made up of 12 amino acids. Germline V gene lookup returns CDR1 DFQATT and CDR2 SNEGSKA (reference sequence). Trimming took off 3 bases at V and 4 bases at J, with 9 bases between the two ends.

This clonotype was recorded at least ten times. CDR3 nucleotides: TGTGCCAGCAGCCACGGCCCGGGGAACACTGAAGCTTTCTTT. It translates to CASSHGPGNTEAFF. The chain has TRBV3-1 and TRBJ1-1; D remains ambiguous. With 3 bases removed from V and 1 base from J, the gap between germline ends came to 9 bases. Germline CDR1 and CDR2: LGHDT and YNNKEL (reference sequence). CDR3 length: 14 amino acids. Combining the CDR3 with reference TRBV3-1 and TRBJ1-1 gives the whole variable domain DTAVSQTPKYLVTQMGNDKSIKCEQNLGHDTMYWYKQDSKKFLKIMFSYNNKELIINETVPNRFSPKSPDKAHLNLHINSLELGDSAVYFCASSHGPGNTEAFFGQGTRLTVV.

Points on this clonotype: A read error is possible here, since a much larger clone lies one base away. The CDR3, as DNA: TGTGCCGGCAGCAAAGGAGCGGGTTATTACAATGAGCAGTTCTTC. Its translation is CAGSKGAGYYNEQFF. The chain has TRBV7-2 and TRBJ2-1; TRBD2 might be the D (6 bases). This CDR3 has 15 amino acids. Germline V CDR1 and CDR2: SGHTA, FQGNSA.

This clonotype was recorded many times. The V and J genes are TRBV2 and TRBJ1-6, with TRBD1 as a possible D gene (5 bases). This CDR3 region has 16 residues. The V and J ends lost 3 bases and 1 base respectively, with 10 bases between them. The germline CDR1 and CDR2 sequences are SNHLY and FYNNEI. CDR3 sequence (DNA): TGTGCCAGCAGTGACTGGGGGGTGTCCTATAATTCACCCCTCCACTTT. Residues: CASSDWGVSYNSPLHF.